This TCR beta chain was retrieved from a study of blood T cell repertoires in COVID-19. Study as a whole: Some COVID-19 samples were acute and others convalescent; all came from the United States, Italy and Spain. Sources were T cells, B-cell-depleted T cells, or PBMCs; the material itself was cDNA or gDNA.

The trim removed 0 bases at V and 8 bases at J, leaving 6 bases unmatched. The CDR3 is 15 amino acids. Germline CDR1 is SGDLS and CDR2 is YYNGEE. Assay: immunoSEQ multiplex PCR; the TCRdb copy retains only in-frame clones and omits some. The sample has 390,000 or so clones; approximately 92% are singletons. The V gene is TRBV9, the J gene TRBJ2-1; 9 bases fit TRBD2. This sequence originates from a man aged 18 to 29 who had recovered from COVID-19. Sequencing input: PBMCs or T cells enriched from blood (not recorded which). CDR3 DNA: TGTGCCAGCAGCGTAGGTAGCGGGAGCCTGGATGAGCAGTTCTTC. This translates into CASSVGSGSLDEQFF.